The clone carrying this TCR beta chain was picked up a small number of times. The source of the sample is a study of T-cell reconstitution after alpha-beta-depleted transplantation in children. The CDR3 is 13 residues long. The germline V gene has CDR1 SQVTM and CDR2 ANQGSEA. After removal of 6 bases from V and 4 bases from J, the junction contained 5 bases not matched to a gene. Unique molecular identifiers tagged the TCRbeta library. TCRdb used MiXCR to reprocess the PCR reads, holding one entry per CDR3 protein. The sample lists 450,000 to 550,000 distinct CDR3 sequences, 11% occurring once. The chain combines TRBV29-1 with TRBJ2-3; 9 nucleotides agree with TRBD1. This TCR derives from a female patient aged 2 to 10 who had a stem cell transplant for aplastic anemia, so the T cells may come from the graft donor. The specimen comprised PBMCs, mostly from graft donor cells, sampled 180 days after TCRalphabeta/CD19-depleted stem cell transplant. CDR3 DNA: TGCAGCGTGGACAGGGGTTTTGCAGATACGCAGTATTTT. Its protein is CSVDRGFADTQYF.